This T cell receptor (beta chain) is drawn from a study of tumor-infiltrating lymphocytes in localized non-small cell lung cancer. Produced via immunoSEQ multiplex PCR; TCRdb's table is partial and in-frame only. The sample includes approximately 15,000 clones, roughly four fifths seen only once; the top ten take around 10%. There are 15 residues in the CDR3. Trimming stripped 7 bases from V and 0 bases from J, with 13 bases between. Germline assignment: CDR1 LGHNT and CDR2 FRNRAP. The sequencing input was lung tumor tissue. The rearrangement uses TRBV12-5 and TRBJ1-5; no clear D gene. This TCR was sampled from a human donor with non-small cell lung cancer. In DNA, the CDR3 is TGTGCTAGTGCCGAGGACGGTAATAGCAATCAGCCCCAGCATTTT. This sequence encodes CASAEDGNSNQPQHF. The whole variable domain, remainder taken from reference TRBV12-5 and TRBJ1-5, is DARVTQTPRHKVTEMGQEVTMRCQPILGHNTVFWYRQTMMQGLELLAYFRNRAPLDDSGMPKDRFSAEMPDATLATLKIQPSEPRDSAVYFCASAEDGNSNQPQHFGDGTRLSIL.